The source of this T cell receptor (beta chain) is a study of blood T cells in healthy people across ages. Trimming took 3 bases from V and 8 from J, leaving 5 bases between them. Germline-derived CDR1 and CDR2 are MNHEY and SMNVEV (reference sequence). This CDR3 comprises 12 residues. Then a second PCR, running roughly 7 to 11 cycles, was carried out with a sample-barcoded 5' primer and a J-beta primer mix. Every single cDNA molecule received a tag from a template-switch adaptor with 12 random nucleotides. TCRdb fed the 5' RACE reads into MiXCR, producing one record per CDR3 protein. This sample yields about 680,000 distinct CDR3 sequences, of which 49% are seen a single time; under 35% belongs to the top ten. Per-sample PBMC isolation yielded at least 6.5 million cells.

The receptor's source is an older woman in good health. V usage is TRBV27 and J usage is TRBJ1-6; no definite D call. The specimen sequenced was blood. The CDR3 loop is CASSFSHSPLHF. CDR3 nucleotide sequence: TGTGCCAGCAGTTTCTCGCATTCACCCCTCCACTTT.